This entry lists 6 T cell receptor beta chains sequenced from one sample in a study of metastatic and nonmetastatic thyroid tumors. TCRdb re-processed the PCR reads through MiXCR. The table includes about 39,000 clones, roughly an eighth detected once. All patients reached thyroid surgery having received no treatment beforehand. Specimen: blood. The receptors were sampled from a male donor with papillary thyroid cancer or a benign thyroid nodule (not recorded which). Some clones in this sample may be carry-over from other donors' samples.

This clone was seen ten or more times. The chain is built from TRBV7-2 and TRBJ2-3; D is perhaps TRBD1 (6 bases). Between the trimmed V and J ends, which lost 5 bases and 8 bases, there was a span of 14 bases. The CDR3 length is 13 residues. Germline V gives CDR1 SGHTA, CDR2 FQGNSA. In DNA, the CDR3 is TGTGCCAGCAGCACAATAGGGGGTCGTACGCAGTATTTT. As protein: CASSTIGGRTQYF.

This clone came up many times. This chain uses TRBV20-1 with TRBJ1-1; 7 bases line up with TRBD1. V was pared by 6 bases and J by 0 bases, with 7 bases of the junction left unmatched. The CDR3 contains 14 residues. Germline V gives CDR1 DFQATT, CDR2 SNEGSKA (reference sequence). For the CDR3, the DNA is TGCAGTGCCCAGCCGGGACAGCTGAACACTGAAGCTTTCTTT. The encoded protein is CSAQPGQLNTEAFF.

Ten or more counts support this clone. This sequence joins TRBV7-9 and TRBJ2-1; unclear D gene. The V gene lost 0 bases and the J gene lost 5 bases, with 8 bases spanning the gap. CDR1 and CDR2 (germline): SEHNR, FQNEAQ (reference sequence). This CDR3 is built from 14 residues. This CDR3 is CASSLAYKNNEQFF. CDR3 DNA: TGTGCCAGCAGCTTAGCTTATAAGAACAATGAGCAGTTCTTC.

This clone was found a few times. A much larger clone differs by one base, so this may be a read error. The sample contains more than one DNA sequence encoding this CDR3. The chain combines TRBV20-1 with TRBJ2-7; D not resolved. The V gene lost 4 bases and the J gene lost 3 bases, with 7 bases spanning the gap. The CDR3 is 11 residues long. Germline CDR1 reads DFQATT; CDR2 reads SNEGSKA (reference sequence). CDR3 in DNA: TGCAGTGCTAAAGTGGGCTACGAGCAGTACTTC. Translation gives CSAKVGYEQYF.

On this clone itself: Since a much larger clone is just one base distant, this may be a read error. The chain combines TRBV4-1 with TRBJ2-3; D is perhaps TRBD2 (6 bases). With 2 bases removed from V and 6 bases from J, the gap between germline ends came to 18 bases. The CDR3 covers 16 residues. The germline gives CDR1 MGHRA, CDR2 YSYEKL. CDR3 sequence (DNA): TGCGCCAGCAGCCAACCGGAAGGAGGGTCCCCTGATACGCAGTATTTT. This encodes CASSQPEGGSPDTQYF.

Many counts were recorded for this clone. The chain employs TRBV19 and TRBJ2-7, with unresolved D. The CDR3 extends over 11 amino acids. V was pared by 1 base and J by 3 bases, with 1 base between. Germline loops: CDR1 LNHDA, CDR2 SQIVND (reference sequence). This chain's CDR3 is CASSIGYEQYF. The CDR3 nucleotides are TGTGCCAGTAGTATAGGCTACGAGCAGTACTTC.